One and the same sample provided the 27 T cell receptor beta chains below, sequenced in a study of long-term antiretroviral therapy in people with HIV. The run of the v3.0 immunoSEQ assay was at survey level. Assay: immunoSEQ multiplex PCR; the TCRdb copy retains only in-frame clones and omits some. The sample records roughly 42,000 clones, around nine tenths being singletons. The sequencing here drew on unsorted PBMCs, taken 0.1 years before starting antiretroviral therapy. All receptors derive from a woman in her 50s with HIV.

The CDR3 spells CASSTGPGELFF. DNA of the CDR3: TGTGCCAGTAGTACCGGACCCGGGGAGCTGTTTTTT. The V call is TRBV19, the J call TRBJ2-2; D not resolved. CDR3 length: 12 residues. V lost 4 bases and J 6 bases, leaving 6 bases between the germline ends. Germline CDR1 is LNHDA and CDR2 is SQIVND (reference sequence).

The chain recombines TRBV19 with TRBJ1-3, with 7 bases that match TRBD1. Germline V gives CDR1 LNHDA, CDR2 SQIVND (reference sequence). This CDR3 is 16 amino acids long. The junction had 5 bases not matched to a gene; V was cut back by 3 bases and J by 0 bases. CDR3 protein: CASSIWWDSSGNTIYF. CDR3 sequence (DNA): TGTGCCAGTAGTATTTGGTGGGACAGCTCTGGAAACACCATATATTTT.

This CDR3 reads CASSVTGSDYGYTF. CDR3 DNA sequence: TGTGCCAGCAGTGTAACAGGGAGCGACTATGGCTACACCTTC. The J gene is TRBJ1-2, the V gene TRBV6-6, with D possibly matching TRBD1 (6 bases). CDR3 size: 14 residues. V lost 5 bases and J 3 bases, leaving 13 bases between the germline ends. CDR1 MNHNY and CDR2 SVGAGI come from the germline V gene (reference sequence).

The CDR3 protein is CASSSLLHGETQYF. The DNA of the CDR3 is TGTGCCAGCAGTTCCCTCCTACACGGAGAGACCCAGTACTTC. This chain uses TRBV6-5 with TRBJ2-5; D remains unclear. Germline V gene data show CDR1 as MNHEY and CDR2 as SVGAGI. This CDR3 is built from 14 residues. The V end lost 4 bases, the J end lost 4 bases, and 13 bases lay between the germline ends.

J is TRBJ1-5 and V is TRBV27; D is possibly TRBD1 (6 bases). CDR3 length equals 13 residues. Trimming pared 5 bases from V and 5 bases from J, leaving 10 bases between. The germline gives CDR1 MNHEY, CDR2 SMNVEV (reference sequence). CDR3 DNA: TGTGCCAGCAGTACAGGGTCATATCAGCCCCAGCATTTT. Amino acid sequence: CASSTGSYQPQHF.

V usage is TRBV6-4 and J usage is TRBJ2-5; 9 bases are shared with TRBD2. The J segment lost 3 bases and the V segment lost 4 bases, leaving 12 bases of the junction unmatched. Germline CDR1 is MRHNA and CDR2 is SNTAGT. CDR3 size: 17 residues. The CDR3 loop reads CASSVPPIAGAEETQYF. The DNA for the CDR3 is TGTGCCAGCAGTGTGCCCCCTATAGCGGGGGCCGAAGAGACCCAGTACTTC.

To note about this clone: Other DNA sequences in this sample translate to the same CDR3. J is TRBJ2-7 and V is TRBV30; either TRBD1 or TRBD2 may supply D (6 bases each). This CDR3 has 12 amino acids. The V end lost 0 bases, the J end lost 9 bases, and 12 bases lay between the germline ends. Per germline, CDR1 GTSNPN and CDR2 SVGIG (reference sequence). The CDR3 sequence is CAWSVFGGGQYF. CDR3 DNA sequence: TGTGCCTGGAGTGTTTTCGGGGGCGGGCAGTACTTC.

This sequence joins TRBV18 and TRBJ1-5; D is ambiguous. Trimming cost V 2 bases and J 1 base, with 6 bases left between them. Germline CDR1 and CDR2: KGHSH and LQKENI. The CDR3 spans 14 residues. The CDR3 DNA sequence: TGTGCCAGCTCACCAATGGGAAGCAATCAGCCCCAGCATTTT. Amino acids: CASSPMGSNQPQHF.

This chain connects TRBV7-3 to TRBJ1-1, with D hard to call. The V end lost 0 bases, the J end lost 4 bases, and 9 bases lay between the germline ends. The CDR3 length is 14 residues. CDR1 and CDR2 from the germline V gene are SGHTA and FQGTGA. The CDR3 loop is CASSLTGLSTEAFF. In DNA, the CDR3 is TGTGCCAGCAGCTTAACAGGTTTGAGCACTGAAGCTTTCTTT.

In its sample, this clone was seen a few times. V usage is TRBV27 and J usage is TRBJ1-5; 10 nucleotides line up with TRBD1. Germline assignment: CDR1 MNHEY and CDR2 SMNVEV (reference sequence). Trimming at V came to 5 bases and at J to 3 bases, leaving 7 bases not matched to a gene. The CDR3 extends over 16 amino acids. CDR3 sequence (DNA): TGTGCCAGCAGTAGCCGACAGGGGGCACTCAATCAGCCCCAGCATTTT. Its translation is CASSSRQGALNQPQHF.

J is TRBJ1-2 and V is TRBV7-9, with 7 nucleotides matching TRBD1. CDR3 size: 13 residues. CDR1 and CDR2 from the germline V gene are SEHNR and FQNEAQ (reference sequence). J gave up 6 bases and V 3 bases, and 4 bases lay outside the gene matches. CDR3 in DNA: TGTGCCAGCAGCTTTAGGGGGCTGGATGGCTACACCTTC. Translated: CASSFRGLDGYTF.

The chain links TRBV7-9 to TRBJ1-5, with D perhaps matching TRBD1 (5 bases). The CDR3 length is 15 residues. CDR1 is SEHNR and CDR2 is FQNEAQ in the germline V gene (reference sequence). The ends were cut back, 1 base at V and 0 bases at J, with 7 bases in the middle. This CDR3 is CASSLGDSSNQPQHF. Written as DNA, the CDR3 is TGTGCCAGCAGCTTAGGAGACAGTAGCAATCAGCCCCAGCATTTT.

As to this clone: One end of the junction does not line up with germline, which may come from a read error. The chain combines TRBV11-3 with TRBJ1-1; unclear D gene. The CDR3 consists of 13 residues. Germline values: CDR1 SGHNT, CDR2 YENEEA. CDR3 sequence: CASSLEENTEAFF. The CDR3 region has the DNA TGTGCCAGCAGCCTAGAAGAGAACACTGAAGCTTTCTTT.

The chain recombines TRBV30 with TRBJ2-5, with D unclear. The CDR3 extends over 14 amino acids. Trimming shortened V by 2 bases and J by 0 bases, and 10 bases separated the two germline ends. Looked up from germline, CDR1 is GTSNPN and CDR2 is SVGIG (reference sequence). Written as DNA, the CDR3 is TGTGCCTGGAGTCGACTGGTGTACCAAGAGACCCAGTACTTC. Translating it yields CAWSRLVYQETQYF.

The CDR3: CAWNGQGAYGYTF. The DNA of the CDR3 is TGTGCCTGGAATGGACAGGGCGCCTATGGCTACACCTTC. This chain links TRBV30 with TRBJ1-2; 8 nucleotides line up with TRBD1. Germline V gene data show CDR1 as GTSNPN and CDR2 as SVGIG (reference sequence). Trimming cost V 4 bases and J 4 bases; bases outside gene matches: 5. This CDR3 is 13 amino acids long.

The V call is TRBV6-4, the J call TRBJ2-7, with 10 bases that match TRBD2. The CDR3 spans 13 residues. V was clipped by 5 bases and J by 5 bases; unmatched bases: 3. Germline V CDR1 and CDR2: MRHNA, SNTAGT. The CDR3 loop is CASSLAGGNEQYF. The CDR3 coding sequence is TGTGCCAGCAGTTTAGCGGGGGGCAACGAGCAGTACTTC.

J is TRBJ1-2 and V is TRBV27; D possibly corresponds to TRBD1 (5 bases). The germline CDR1 and CDR2 sequences are MNHEY and SMNVEV (reference sequence). The CDR3 extends over 14 amino acids. V lost 0 bases, J lost 13 bases, and 18 bases lay in between. The CDR3 nucleotides read TGTGCCAGCAGTTTATCGGCAGGGCCCTTTCCTACCACCTTC. Translation: CASSLSAGPFPTTF.

The chain is built from TRBV29-1 and TRBJ1-1; 9 bases match TRBD1. CDR1 and CDR2 (germline): SQVTM, ANQGSEA. V shed 3 bases and J 1 base; nucleotides not matched to a gene: 6. The CDR3 consists of 15 residues. The CDR3 bases are TGCAGCGTTGATGGGTGGGGACAGGGGAACACTGAAGCTTTCTTT. It translates to CSVDGWGQGNTEAFF.

The chain employs TRBV20-1 and TRBJ2-1; 7 bases agree with TRBD1. Germline values: CDR1 DFQATT, CDR2 SNEGSKA (reference sequence). The ends lost 6 bases at V and 9 bases at J; junction bases unmatched: 5. The CDR3 loop spans 11 amino acids. CDR3 coding DNA: TGCAGTGCCCGACAGGGAACTGAGCAGTTCTTC. Translating it yields CSARQGTEQFF.

The CDR3 sequence: CASSTRTASYEQYF. The CDR3 DNA is TGTGCCAGCAGTACCCGGACGGCCTCCTACGAGCAGTACTTC. J is TRBJ2-7 and V is TRBV28; D is uncertain. This CDR3 has 14 amino acids. Per germline, CDR1 MDHEN and CDR2 SYDVKM. Trimming cost V 5 bases and J 0 bases, with 11 bases left between them. Filled out from reference TRBV28 and TRBJ2-7, the complete variable domain reads DVKVTQSSRYLVKRTGEKVFLECVQDMDHENMFWYRQDPGLGLRLIYFSYDVKMKEKGDIPEGYSVSREKKERFSLILESASTNQTSMYLCASSTRTASYEQYFGPGTRLTVT.

The chain uses TRBV6-5 and TRBJ2-2, with D possibly being TRBD1 (7 bases). CDR1 and CDR2 (germline): MNHEY, SVGAGI. This CDR3 has 15 amino acids. V was pared by 4 bases and J by 4 bases, with 13 bases between. CDR3 nucleotide sequence: TGTGCCAGCAGTTCCGACAGGGAGGTCACCGGGGAGCTGTTTTTT. It encodes CASSSDREVTGELFF.

The rearrangement uses TRBV9 and TRBJ1-4; D is ambiguous. This CDR3 is 14 amino acids long. The germline V and J ends were trimmed by 0 bases and 6 bases, with 9 bases remaining between them. Germline V gene sequence: CDR1 SGDLS, CDR2 YYNGEE. The CDR3 is CASSVGGSYEKLFF. The CDR3 DNA is TGTGCCAGCAGCGTAGGGGGTTCCTATGAAAAACTGTTTTTT. Full variable domain (missing parts from reference TRBV9 and TRBJ1-4): DSGVTQTPKHLITATGQRVTLRCSPRSGDLSVYWYQQSLDQGLQFLIQYYNGEERAKGNILERFSAQQFPDLHSELNLSSLELGDSALYFCASSVGGSYEKLFFGSGTQLSVL.

DNA of the CDR3: TGTGCCAGCAGCTCGGTTGGGGAGACCCAGTACTTC. Protein product: CASSSVGETQYF. The chain links TRBV5-4 to TRBJ2-5; D remains ambiguous. CDR1 is SGHNT and CDR2 is YYREEE in the germline V gene (reference sequence). V was pared by 3 bases and J by 5 bases, with 8 bases between. The CDR3 loop spans 12 amino acids.

The CDR3 here is CAISERGQGAPEQYF. The CDR3, as DNA: TGTGCCATCAGTGAGAGGGGACAGGGGGCCCCCGAGCAGTACTTC. The rearrangement joins TRBV10-3 to TRBJ2-7; TRBD1 matches at 12 bases. The germline gives CDR1 ENHRY, CDR2 SYGVKD. The CDR3 runs to 15 residues. V shed 2 bases, J shed 6 bases, and the junction held 5 bases outside the gene matches.

The chain couples TRBV6-5 to TRBJ2-2, with a possible D match to TRBD1 (7 bases). Trimming left V 4 bases short and J 4 bases short, with 13 bases between. The CDR3 is 15 residues long. Germline V gives CDR1 MNHEY, CDR2 SVGAGI. CDR3 in DNA: TGTGCCAGCAGTTTCAGGGGGAGGAGCACCGGGGAGCTGTTTTTT. It translates to CASSFRGRSTGELFF.

This clone was observed once. The chain couples TRBV25-1 to TRBJ1-4, with 10 bases that match TRBD1. CDR1 and CDR2 from the germline V gene are MGHDK and SYGVNS. This CDR3 spans 14 amino acids. The trim removed 4 bases at V and 4 bases at J, leaving 0 bases unmatched. The CDR3 DNA sequence: TGTGCCAGCAGTGGGGACAGGGGTAATGAAAAACTGTTTTTT. Amino acid sequence: CASSGDRGNEKLFF.

CDR3 sequence: CASITALNTGELFF. The CDR3, as DNA: TGTGCCAGCATAACAGCCTTGAACACCGGGGAGCTGTTTTTT. The chain links TRBV6-1 to TRBJ2-2; unclear D gene. CDR3 length: 14 residues. Germline CDR1 and CDR2: MNHNS and SASEGT. Trimming left V 7 bases short and J 1 base short, with 10 bases between.